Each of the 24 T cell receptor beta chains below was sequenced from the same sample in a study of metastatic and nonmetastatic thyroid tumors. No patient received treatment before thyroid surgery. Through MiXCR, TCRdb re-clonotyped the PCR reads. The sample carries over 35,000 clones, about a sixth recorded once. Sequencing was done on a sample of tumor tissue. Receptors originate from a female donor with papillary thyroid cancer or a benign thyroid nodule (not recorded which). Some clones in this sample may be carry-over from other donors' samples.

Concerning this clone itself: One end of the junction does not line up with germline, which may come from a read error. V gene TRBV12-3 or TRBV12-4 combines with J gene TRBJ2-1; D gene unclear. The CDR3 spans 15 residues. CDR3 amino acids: CASSFTYAVDNEQLF. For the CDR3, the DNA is TGTGCCAGCAGTTTTACCTACGCCGTCGACAATGAGCAGCTCTTC.

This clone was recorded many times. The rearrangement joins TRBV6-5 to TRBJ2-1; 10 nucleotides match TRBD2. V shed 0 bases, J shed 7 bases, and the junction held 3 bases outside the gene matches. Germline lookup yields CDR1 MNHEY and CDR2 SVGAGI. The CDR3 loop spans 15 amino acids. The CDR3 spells CASSYSSSGSNEQFF. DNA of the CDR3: TGTGCCAGCAGTTACTCGTCTAGCGGGAGTAATGAGCAGTTCTTC.

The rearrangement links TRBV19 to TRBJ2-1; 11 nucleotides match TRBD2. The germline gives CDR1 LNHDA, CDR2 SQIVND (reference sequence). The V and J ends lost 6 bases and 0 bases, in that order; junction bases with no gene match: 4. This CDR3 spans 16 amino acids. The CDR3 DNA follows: TGTGCCAGTAGGCTAGCGGGAGGCCTCTCCTACAATGAGCAGTTCTTC. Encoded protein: CASRLAGGLSYNEQFF.

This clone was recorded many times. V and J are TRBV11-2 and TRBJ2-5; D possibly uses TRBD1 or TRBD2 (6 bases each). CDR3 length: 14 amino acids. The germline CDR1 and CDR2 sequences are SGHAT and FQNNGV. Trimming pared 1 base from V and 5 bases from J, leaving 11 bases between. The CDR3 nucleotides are TGTGCCAGCAGCTTAGGCCGGGGGCGGGAGACCCAGTACTTC. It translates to CASSLGRGRETQYF.

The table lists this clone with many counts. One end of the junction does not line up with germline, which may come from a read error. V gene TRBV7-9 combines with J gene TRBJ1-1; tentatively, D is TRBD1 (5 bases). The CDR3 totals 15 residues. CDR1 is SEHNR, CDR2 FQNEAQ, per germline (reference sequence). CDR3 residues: CAGSLFRERSTEAFF. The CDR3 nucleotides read TGTGCCGGCAGCTTATTCAGGGAGAGGAGCACTGAAGCTTTCTTT.

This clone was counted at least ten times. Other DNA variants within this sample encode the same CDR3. The CDR3 loop is CASTKDRTDETQYF. CDR3 DNA: TGTGCCAGCACTAAGGACAGGACCGACGAGACCCAGTACTTC. The chain is built from TRBV2 and TRBJ2-5; 7 nucleotides match TRBD1. The germline V gene has CDR1 SNHLY and CDR2 FYNNEI. V shed 7 bases and J 5 bases; nucleotides not matched to a gene: 10. The CDR3 totals 14 residues.

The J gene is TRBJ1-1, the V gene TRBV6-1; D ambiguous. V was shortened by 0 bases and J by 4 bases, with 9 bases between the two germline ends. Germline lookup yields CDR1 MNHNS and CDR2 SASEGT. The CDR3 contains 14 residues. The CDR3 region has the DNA TGTGCCAGCAGTGAAGCCGGAGCAACCACTGAAGCTTTCTTT. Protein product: CASSEAGATTEAFF.

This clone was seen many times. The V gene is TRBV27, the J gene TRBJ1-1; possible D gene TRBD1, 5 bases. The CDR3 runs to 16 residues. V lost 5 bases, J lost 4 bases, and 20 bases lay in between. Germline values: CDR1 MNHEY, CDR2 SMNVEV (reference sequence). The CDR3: CASSPYGTRRVTEAFF. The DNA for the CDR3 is TGTGCCAGCAGTCCTTATGGGACCCGGAGAGTCACTGAAGCTTTCTTT.

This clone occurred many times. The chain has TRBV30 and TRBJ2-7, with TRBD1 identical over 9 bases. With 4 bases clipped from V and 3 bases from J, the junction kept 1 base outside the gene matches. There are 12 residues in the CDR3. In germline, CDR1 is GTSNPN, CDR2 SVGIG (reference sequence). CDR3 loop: CAWNRGLYEQYF. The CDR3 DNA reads TGTGCCTGGAACAGGGGGCTCTACGAGCAGTACTTC.

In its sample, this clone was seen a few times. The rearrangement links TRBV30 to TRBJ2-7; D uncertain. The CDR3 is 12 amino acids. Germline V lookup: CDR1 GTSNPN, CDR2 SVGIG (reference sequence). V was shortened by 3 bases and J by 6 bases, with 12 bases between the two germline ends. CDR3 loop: CAWSWTGFEQYF. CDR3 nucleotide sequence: TGTGCCTGGAGCTGGACCGGGTTCGAGCAGTACTTC.

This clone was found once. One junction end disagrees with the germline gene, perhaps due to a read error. For the CDR3, the DNA is TGTGCCAGCAGTCAAGCCATAATCACAGATACGCAGTATTTT. Translated, it gives CASSQAIITDTQYF. V is TRBV2 and J is TRBJ2-3; D gene uncertain. CDR3 length: 14 amino acids. The V gene's germline CDR1 is SNHLY and CDR2 FYNNEI.

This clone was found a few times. The CDR3 protein is CASSYLWGASTQYF. The CDR3, as DNA: TGTGCCAGCAGTTACTTGTGGGGGGCCAGTACGCAGTATTTT. The chain combines TRBV6-2 or TRBV6-3 with TRBJ2-3; tentatively, D is TRBD1 or TRBD2 (6 bases each). CDR1 and CDR2 (germline): MNHEY, SVGEGT. The CDR3 extends over 14 amino acids. Trimming removed 1 base at V and 8 bases at J, with 13 bases between.

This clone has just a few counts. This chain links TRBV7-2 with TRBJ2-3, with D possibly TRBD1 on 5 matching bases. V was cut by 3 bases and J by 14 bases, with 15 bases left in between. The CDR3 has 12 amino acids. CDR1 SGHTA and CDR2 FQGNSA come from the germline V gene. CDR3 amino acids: CASSFQGSTVYF. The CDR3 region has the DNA TGTGCCAGCAGCTTCCAGGGTTCTACAGTGTATTTT. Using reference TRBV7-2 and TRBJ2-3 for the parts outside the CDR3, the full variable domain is GAGVSQSPSNKVTEKGKDVELRCDPISGHTALYWYRQSLGQGLEFLIYFQGNSAPDKSGLPSDRFSAERTGGSVSTLTIQRTQQEDSAVYLCASSFQGSTVYFGPGTRLTVL.

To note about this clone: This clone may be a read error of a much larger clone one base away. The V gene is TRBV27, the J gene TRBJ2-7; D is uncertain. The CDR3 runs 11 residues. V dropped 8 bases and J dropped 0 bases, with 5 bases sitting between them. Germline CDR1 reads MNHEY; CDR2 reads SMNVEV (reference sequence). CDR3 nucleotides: TGTGCCAGCGGTGCCTCCTACGAGCAGTACTTC. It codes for CASGASYEQYF.

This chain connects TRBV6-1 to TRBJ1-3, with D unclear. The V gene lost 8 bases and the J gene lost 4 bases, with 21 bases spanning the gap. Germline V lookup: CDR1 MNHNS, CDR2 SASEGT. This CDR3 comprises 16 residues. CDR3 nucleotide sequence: TGTGCCAGCGTGGCCCCAGATTACGTGAGGGGAAACACCATATATTTT. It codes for CASVAPDYVRGNTIYF.

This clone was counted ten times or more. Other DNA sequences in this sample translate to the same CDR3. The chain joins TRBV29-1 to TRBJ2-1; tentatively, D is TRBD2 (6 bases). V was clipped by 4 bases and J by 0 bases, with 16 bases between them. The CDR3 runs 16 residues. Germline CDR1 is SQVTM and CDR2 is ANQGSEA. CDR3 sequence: CSVGPPAGLSYNEQFF. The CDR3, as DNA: TGCAGCGTTGGGCCCCCTGCGGGGCTCTCCTACAATGAGCAGTTCTTC.

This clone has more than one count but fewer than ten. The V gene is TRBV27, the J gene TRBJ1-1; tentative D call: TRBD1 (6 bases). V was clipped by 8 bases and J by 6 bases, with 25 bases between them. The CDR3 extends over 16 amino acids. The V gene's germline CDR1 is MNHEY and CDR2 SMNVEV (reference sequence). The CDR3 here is CASGPSSQWAGAEAFF. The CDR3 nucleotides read TGTGCCAGCGGTCCCTCATCACAGTGGGCAGGGGCTGAAGCTTTCTTT.

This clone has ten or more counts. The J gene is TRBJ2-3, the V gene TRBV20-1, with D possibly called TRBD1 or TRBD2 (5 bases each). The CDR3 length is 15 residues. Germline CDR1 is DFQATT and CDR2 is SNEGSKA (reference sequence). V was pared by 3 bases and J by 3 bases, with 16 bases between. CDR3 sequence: CSARGRGPITDTQYF. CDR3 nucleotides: TGCAGTGCTAGGGGACGCGGTCCCATAACAGATACGCAGTATTTT.

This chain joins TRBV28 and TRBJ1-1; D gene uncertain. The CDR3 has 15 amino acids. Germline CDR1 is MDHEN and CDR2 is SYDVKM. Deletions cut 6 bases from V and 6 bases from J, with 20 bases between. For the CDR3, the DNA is TGTGCCAGCAGAGACGTGGAAAGGGTAGGCGCTGAAGCTTTCTTT. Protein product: CASRDVERVGAEAFF.

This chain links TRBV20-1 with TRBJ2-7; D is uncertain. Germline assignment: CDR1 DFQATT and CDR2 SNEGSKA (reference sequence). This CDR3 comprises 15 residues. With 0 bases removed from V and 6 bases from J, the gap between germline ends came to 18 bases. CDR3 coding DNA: TGCAGTGCTAGAGATCGAAGGGAATCCGGGTCCGAGCAGTACTTC. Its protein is CSARDRRESGSEQYF.

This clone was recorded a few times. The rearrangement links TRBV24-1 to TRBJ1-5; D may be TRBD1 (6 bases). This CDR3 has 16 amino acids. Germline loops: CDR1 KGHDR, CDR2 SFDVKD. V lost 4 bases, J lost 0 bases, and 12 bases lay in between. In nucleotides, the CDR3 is TGTGCCACCAGTGACCCGACAGGTAATAGCAATCAGCCCCAGCATTTT. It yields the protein CATSDPTGNSNQPQHF.

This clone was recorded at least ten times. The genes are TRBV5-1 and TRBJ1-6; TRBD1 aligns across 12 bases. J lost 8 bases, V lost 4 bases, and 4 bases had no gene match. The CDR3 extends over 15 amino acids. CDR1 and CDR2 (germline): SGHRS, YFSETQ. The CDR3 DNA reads TGCGCCAGCAGCCCGGGGACAGGGGGCCATTCACCCCTCCACTTT. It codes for CASSPGTGGHSPLHF.

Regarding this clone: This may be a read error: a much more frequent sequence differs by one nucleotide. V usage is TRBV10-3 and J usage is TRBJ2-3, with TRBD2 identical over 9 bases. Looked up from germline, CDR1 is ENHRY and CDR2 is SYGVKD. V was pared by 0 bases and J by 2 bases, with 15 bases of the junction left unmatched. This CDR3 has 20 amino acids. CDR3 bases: TGTGCCATCAGTGAGTCAGCTAGCGGGATTGGGATTGTGATCACAGATACGCAGTATTTT. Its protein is CAISESASGIGIVITDTQYF.

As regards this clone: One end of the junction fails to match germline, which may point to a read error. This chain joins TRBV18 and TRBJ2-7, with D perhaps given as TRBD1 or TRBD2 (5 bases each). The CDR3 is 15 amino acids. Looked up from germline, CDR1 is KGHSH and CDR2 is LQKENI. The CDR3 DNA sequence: TGTGCCAGCTCACCGGTACGGGGACCCTCCTACGAACAGTACTTC. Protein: CASSPVRGPSYEQYF.